The rows below give T cell receptor beta chains drawn from one sample of a study of blood T cell repertoires in COVID-19. Assay: immunoSEQ multiplex PCR; the TCRdb copy retains only in-frame clones and omits some. Among roughly 120,000 clones listed, more than 75% were seen once. The source material was peripheral blood. The source of these receptors is a man between 50 and 59 years old with active COVID-19. Both conserved end residues are part of each CDR3.

J gene: TRBJ2-1; V gene: TRBV2; CDR3 protein: CASSLVVVASGEQFF
J gene: TRBJ1-1; V gene: TRBV3-1/TRBV3-2; CDR3 protein: CASSQGGHNAEKAFF
J gene: TRBJ2-1; V gene: TRBV5-5; CDR3 protein: CASSFSSGPYGEQFF
J gene: TRBJ2-7; V gene: TRBV5-1; CDR3 protein: CASSLDERSSYEQYF
J gene: TRBJ2-2; V gene: TRBV6-5; CDR3 protein: CASSYRGGTGELFF
J gene: TRBJ1-1; V gene: TRBV7-8; CDR3 protein: CASSLGRKGLGRTEAFF
J gene: TRBJ1-1; V gene: TRBV5-4; CDR3 protein: CASSPEGVRAEAFF
J gene: TRBJ1-4; V gene: TRBV5-1; CDR3 protein: CASSVVGDEKLFF
J gene: TRBJ2-1; V gene: TRBV19; CDR3 protein: CASRPGQGAGEQFF
J gene: TRBJ1-6; V gene: TRBV18; CDR3 protein: CASSGSSSYNSPLHF
J gene: TRBJ2-1; V gene: TRBV7-8; CDR3 protein: CASSLRRDRGYNEQFF
J gene: TRBJ2-2; V gene: TRBV5-1; CDR3 protein: CATAPGVLVGTGELFF
J gene: TRBJ1-4; V gene: TRBV6-5; CDR3 protein: CASSFTVNEKLFF
J gene: TRBJ1-1; V gene: TRBV11-2; CDR3 protein: CASSLSGGTEAFF
J gene: TRBJ2-3; V gene: TRBV24-1; CDR3 protein: CATSSGRKTDTQYF
J gene: TRBJ1-4; V gene: TRBV27; CDR3 protein: CASRSRPMVNEKLFF
J gene: TRBJ2-2; V gene: TRBV3-1/TRBV3-2; CDR3 protein: CASRPRLAGTGELFF
J gene: TRBJ1-4; V gene: TRBV3-1/TRBV3-2; CDR3 protein: CASSHRDSEGEKLFF
J gene: TRBJ2-5; V gene: TRBV11-2; CDR3 protein: CASSLDRDWASYQETQYF
J gene: TRBJ2-7; V gene: TRBV7-9; CDR3 protein: CASSLGIGTSGGTTYEQYF
J gene: TRBJ2-7; V gene: TRBV16; CDR3 protein: CASSQLGTGDYEQYF
J gene: TRBJ1-2; V gene: TRBV2; CDR3 protein: CASSALGRNYGYTF
J gene: TRBJ1-4; V gene: TRBV5-6; CDR3 protein: CASSSRALEEKLFF
J gene: TRBJ2-1; V gene: TRBV9; CDR3 protein: CASSWRNDNEQFF
J gene: TRBJ1-1; V gene: TRBV5-5; CDR3 protein: CASSWGTYAFF
J gene: TRBJ2-2; V gene: TRBV7-9; CDR3 protein: CASSSPRGGAISNTGELFF
J gene: TRBJ1-4; V gene: TRBV29-1; CDR3 protein: CSARTGGNEKLFF
J gene: TRBJ2-1; V gene: TRBV7-8; CDR3 protein: CASSLERSYNEQFF
J gene: TRBJ2-1; V gene: TRBV7-2; CDR3 protein: CASSLSPLARNEQFF
J gene: TRBJ1-1; V gene: TRBV30; CDR3 protein: CAWSLQQGYTEAFF
J gene: TRBJ2-5; V gene: TRBV24-1; CDR3 protein: CATRDRWAETQYF
J gene: TRBJ1-1; V gene: TRBV5-1; CDR3 protein: CASTPGGLAEAFF
J gene: TRBJ2-5; V gene: TRBV6-5; CDR3 protein: CASRGRGEKGTQYF
J gene: TRBJ2-3; V gene: TRBV28; CDR3 protein: CASSLSGSGLTDTQYF
J gene: TRBJ2-1; V gene: TRBV5-4; CDR3 protein: CASSLRGKGANYNEQFF
J gene: TRBJ1-1; V gene: TRBV4-2; CDR3 protein: CASSPRTENTEAFF
J gene: TRBJ1-1; V gene: TRBV15; CDR3 protein: CATRRAEAFF
J gene: TRBJ1-2; V gene: TRBV5-1; CDR3 protein: CASSPGQGYGYTF
J gene: TRBJ1-5; V gene: TRBV19; CDR3 protein: CASSLRSDNQPQHF
J gene: TRBJ2-3; V gene: TRBV7-9; CDR3 protein: CASSNQGHMTLTLTDTQYF
J gene: TRBJ2-3; V gene: TRBV7-9; CDR3 protein: CASSSMTDTQYF
J gene: TRBJ1-1; V gene: TRBV18; CDR3 protein: CASSPLQGPFNTEAFF
J gene: TRBJ2-7; V gene: TRBV5-1; CDR3 protein: CASSSHIRDRTYEQYF
J gene: TRBJ1-6; V gene: TRBV3-1/TRBV3-2; CDR3 protein: CASSQGDSYNSPLHF
J gene: TRBJ1-2; V gene: TRBV7-9; CDR3 protein: CASSLEGARGYTF
J gene: TRBJ1-1; V gene: TRBV2; CDR3 protein: CASSRVTEAFF
J gene: TRBJ1-6; V gene: TRBV6-6; CDR3 protein: CASRRTGSPDSPLHF
J gene: TRBJ2-1; V gene: TRBV9; CDR3 protein: CASSVRGGDNEQFF
J gene: TRBJ2-1; V gene: TRBV5-1; CDR3 protein: CASRGRESSYNEQFF
J gene: TRBJ1-5; V gene: TRBV2; CDR3 protein: CASSAQGGPNQPQHF
J gene: TRBJ2-7; V gene: TRBV9; CDR3 protein: CASSIGQGTYEQYF
J gene: TRBJ1-4; V gene: TRBV5-6; CDR3 protein: CASSVGSPGGKLFF
J gene: TRBJ1-2; V gene: TRBV7-8; CDR3 protein: CASSRAGDYGYTF
J gene: TRBJ2-2; V gene: TRBV5-4; CDR3 protein: CASSLGTSGSLRTGELFF
J gene: TRBJ2-1; V gene: TRBV27; CDR3 protein: CASSLEVHSYNEQFF
J gene: TRBJ1-1; V gene: TRBV6-6; CDR3 protein: CASSYPSGTEAFF